This T cell receptor beta chain was recorded in a study of T cell responses to AZD1222 COVID-19 vaccine (TCRdb year 2021). For context, the study as a whole: TCR sequencing was performed for some 250 trial participants, of whom around 200 were given two doses of AZD1222 and around 25 were given two doses of MenACWY control vaccine. Trial participants were enrolled by age into subgroups of 18-55, 56-69 and 70-plus years, and 148, 28 and 57 TCR-sequenced participants, respectively, were included in these subgroups. General study outcomes and caveats: Because no day 14 peak-response samples were available, the repertoires could be characterized only after the peak T cell response. Reportedly, close to half of the unique spike-specific TCRs recognized epitopes lying outside the regions that are mutated in the B.1.351 and B.1.1.7 variants. Conclusions about previously exposed vaccinees are limited, since just 6 or 7 AZD1222 recipients were seropositive for SARS-CoV-2 at baseline. Participants were mostly white British and included more females than males, and it was suggested by the authors that clonal diversity may have been underestimated. Vaccine-associated CD4 TCRs spanned the whole spike protein, with dominant responses in regions 160-218 and 743-854. Spike-specific TCR breadth and depth rose significantly after two AZD1222 doses compared with day 0 and with MenACWY recipients. The 56-69-year group was small, and its depth increase did not reach significance, likely because of low power.

There are 12 amino acids in the CDR3, from cysteine to phenylalanine inclusive. Only CDR3 DNA remains: 36 bases, in frame from the first base. Trimming costs V 5 bases and J 2 bases, and their ends lie 10 bases apart. According to the germline V gene, CDR1 reads SQVTM and CDR2 reads ANQGSEA. The time point label, as the study defines it: baseline before first vaccination. Sample treatment or condition, as interpreted from the label and publication: meningococcal conjugate vaccine given as trial control. The vaccinee samples were drawn from two UK trials, COV001 and COV002, one of which was a single-blind randomized controlled phase 2/3 trial testing AZD1222 (ChAdOx1 nCoV-19) in healthy adults. For TCRbeta chain sequencing, PBMC samples were collected from trial participants at day 0 and at day 28 after the second dose. On this clone itself: Its binding antigen is unknown. Base-call qualities are not available, and no considerably larger clone is one nucleotide away.

The CDR3 regions of human TCRbeta chains were analyzed by immunosequencing. From the authors' description of their analysis: TCRs in the repertoires were compared against a reference library of SARS-CoV-2-specific TCRs that had been generated with the MIRA antigen-specificity platform. Breadth was defined as the fraction of unique TCRs that were SARS-CoV-2-associated. Depth was defined as the fraction of total T cells that were SARS-CoV-2-associated. Using the MIRA data, each spike-specific TCR was assigned both to the spike region to which the TCR was reactive and to a CD4 or CD8 class. Log10-transformed breadth and depth values were compared by one-way ANOVA with Sidak's multiple comparisons tests. TCRdb retrieved this table from immuneACCESS and kept in-frame rearrangements only. Not all clones are present; in checked studies, unresolved V genes account for under half, and no reason is known for the remainder. From that table come the V and J calls and clone size; the DNA was used to work out D and trimming. This sample holds about 110,000 clones; more than 70% were observed only once. Of the sample, less than 4% falls within the top ten clones.

The sequence is built from TRBV29-1 and TRBJ2-7; no D gene can be assigned with confidence. The sequence was obtained from an adult in good health. The sample in question was peripheral blood, obtained on day 0 of MenACWY control vaccination. The nucleotide sequence reads TGCAGCGTTATAGCCGGTGCCTACGAGCAGTACTTC. This gives the protein CSVIAGAYEQYF.